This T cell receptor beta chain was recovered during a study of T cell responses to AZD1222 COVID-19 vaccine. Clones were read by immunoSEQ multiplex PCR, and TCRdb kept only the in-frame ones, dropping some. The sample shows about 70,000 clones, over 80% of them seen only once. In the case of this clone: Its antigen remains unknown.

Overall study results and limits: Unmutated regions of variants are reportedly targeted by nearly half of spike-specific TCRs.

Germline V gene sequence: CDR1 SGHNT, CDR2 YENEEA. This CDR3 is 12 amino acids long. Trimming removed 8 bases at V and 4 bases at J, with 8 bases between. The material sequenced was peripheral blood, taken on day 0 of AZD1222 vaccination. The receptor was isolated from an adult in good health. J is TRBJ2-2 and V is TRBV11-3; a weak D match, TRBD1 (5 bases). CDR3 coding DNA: TGTGCCAGCGGGCAGGGCACCGGGGAGCTGTTTTTT. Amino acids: CASGQGTGELFF.